This entry is about one TCR beta chain. V shed 6 bases and J shed 5 bases, with 7 bases lying between them. The CDR3 sequence is 11 residues long. This entry belongs to a study of blood T cell repertoires in COVID-19. The method was immunoSEQ multiplex PCR; TCRdb's version includes in-frame clones alone and lacks a portion of them. The repertoire includes 200,000 to 250,000 clones, 84% of them detected once, and 6.8% sits in the top ten. The sequence derives from a woman in her thirties or forties who had recovered from COVID-19. Specimen: PBMCs or T cells enriched from blood (not recorded which). The rearrangement links TRBV12-3 or TRBV12-4 to TRBJ2-5, with unresolved D. CDR3 sequence reads: CASRSLETQYF. The DNA of the CDR3 is TGTGCCAGCAGGTCCCTGGAGACCCAGTACTTC.